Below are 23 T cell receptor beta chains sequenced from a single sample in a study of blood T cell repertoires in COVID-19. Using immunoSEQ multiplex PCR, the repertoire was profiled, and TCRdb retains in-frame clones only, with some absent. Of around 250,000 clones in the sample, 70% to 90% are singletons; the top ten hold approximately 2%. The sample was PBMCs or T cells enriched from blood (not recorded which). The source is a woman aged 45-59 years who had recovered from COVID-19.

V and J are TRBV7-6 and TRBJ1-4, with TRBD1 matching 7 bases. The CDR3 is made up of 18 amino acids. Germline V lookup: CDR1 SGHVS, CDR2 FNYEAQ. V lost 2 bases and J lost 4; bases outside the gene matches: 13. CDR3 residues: CASSLYPRQGGVNEKLFF. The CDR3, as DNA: TGTGCCAGCAGCTTATATCCGCGACAGGGTGGCGTTAATGAAAAACTGTTTTTT.

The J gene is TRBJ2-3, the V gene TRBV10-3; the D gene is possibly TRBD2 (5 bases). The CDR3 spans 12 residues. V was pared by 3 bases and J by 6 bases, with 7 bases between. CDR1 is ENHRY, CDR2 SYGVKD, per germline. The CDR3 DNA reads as TGTGCCATCAGTGATGTAGCGGATACGCAGTATTTT. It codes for CAISDVADTQYF.

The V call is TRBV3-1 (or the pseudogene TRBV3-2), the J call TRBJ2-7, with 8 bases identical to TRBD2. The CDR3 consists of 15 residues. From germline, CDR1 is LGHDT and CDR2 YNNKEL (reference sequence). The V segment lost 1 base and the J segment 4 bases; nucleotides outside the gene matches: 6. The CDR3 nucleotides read TGTGCCAGCAGCCAAGGGACTAGCAGCAGATACGAGCAGTACTTC. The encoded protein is CASSQGTSSRYEQYF.

CDR3 protein: CASSLAIGILAGNEQFF. The CDR3, as DNA: TGTGCCAGCAGCTTAGCGATTGGGATCCTAGCGGGCAATGAGCAGTTCTTC. V is TRBV7-9 and J is TRBJ2-1; 8 bases line up with TRBD2. This CDR3 is built from 17 residues. The V segment lost 0 bases and the J segment 6 bases; nucleotides outside the gene matches: 10. From germline, CDR1 is SEHNR and CDR2 FQNEAQ (reference sequence).

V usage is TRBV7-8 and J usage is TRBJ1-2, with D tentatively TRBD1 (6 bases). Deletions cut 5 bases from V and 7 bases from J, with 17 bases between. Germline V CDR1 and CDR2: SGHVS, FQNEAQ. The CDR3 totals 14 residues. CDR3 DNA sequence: TGTGCCAGCAGCCTCCTACAGGGTATGGGTGGCTACACCTTC. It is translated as CASSLLQGMGGYTF.

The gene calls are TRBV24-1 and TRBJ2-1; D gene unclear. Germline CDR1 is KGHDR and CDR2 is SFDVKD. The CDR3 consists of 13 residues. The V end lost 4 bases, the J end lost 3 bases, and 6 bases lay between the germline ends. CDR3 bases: TGTGCCACCAGTGACCCCCTCTACAATGAGCAGTTCTTC. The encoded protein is CATSDPLYNEQFF.

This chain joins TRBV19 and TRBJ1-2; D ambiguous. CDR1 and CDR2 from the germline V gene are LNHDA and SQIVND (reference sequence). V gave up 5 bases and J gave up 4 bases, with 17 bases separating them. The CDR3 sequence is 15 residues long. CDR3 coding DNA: TGTGCCAGTAGTTTGGACGGGGAATTTATCTATGGCTACACCTTC. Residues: CASSLDGEFIYGYTF.

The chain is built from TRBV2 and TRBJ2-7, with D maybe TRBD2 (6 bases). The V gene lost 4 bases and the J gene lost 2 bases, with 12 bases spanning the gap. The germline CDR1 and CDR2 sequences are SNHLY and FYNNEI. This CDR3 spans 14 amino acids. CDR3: CASSGFWTTYEQYF. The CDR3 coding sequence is TGTGCCAGCAGTGGTTTTTGGACTACCTACGAGCAGTACTTC.

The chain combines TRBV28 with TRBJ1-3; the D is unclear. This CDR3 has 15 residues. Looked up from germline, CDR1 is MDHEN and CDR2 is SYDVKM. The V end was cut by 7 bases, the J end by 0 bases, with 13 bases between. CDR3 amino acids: CASNDFSGSGNTIYF. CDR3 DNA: TGTGCCAGCAACGATTTTTCCGGCTCTGGAAACACCATATATTTT.

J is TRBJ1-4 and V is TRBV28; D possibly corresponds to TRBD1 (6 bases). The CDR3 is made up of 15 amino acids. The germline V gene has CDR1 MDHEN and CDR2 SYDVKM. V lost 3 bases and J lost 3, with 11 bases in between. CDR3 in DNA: TGTGCCAGCAGTTTGGGGGGGCTCGCTAATGAAAAACTGTTTTTT. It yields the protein CASSLGGLANEKLFF.

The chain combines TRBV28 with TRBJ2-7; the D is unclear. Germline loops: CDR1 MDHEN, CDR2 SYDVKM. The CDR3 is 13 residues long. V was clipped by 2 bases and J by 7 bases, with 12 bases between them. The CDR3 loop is CASSLLLAREQYF. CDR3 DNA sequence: TGTGCCAGCAGTTTACTCTTAGCACGAGAGCAGTACTTC. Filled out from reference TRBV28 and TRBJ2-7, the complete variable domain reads DVKVTQSSRYLVKRTGEKVFLECVQDMDHENMFWYRQDPGLGLRLIYFSYDVKMKEKGDIPEGYSVSREKKERFSLILESASTNQTSMYLCASSLLLAREQYFGPGTRLTVT.

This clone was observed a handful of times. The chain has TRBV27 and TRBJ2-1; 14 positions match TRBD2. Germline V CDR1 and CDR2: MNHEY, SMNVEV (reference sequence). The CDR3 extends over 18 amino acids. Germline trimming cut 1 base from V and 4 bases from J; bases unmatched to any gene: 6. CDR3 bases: TGTGCCAGCAGTTTATTGCCCCGACTAGCGGGAGGGTACAATGAGCAGTTCTTC. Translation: CASSLLPRLAGGYNEQFF.

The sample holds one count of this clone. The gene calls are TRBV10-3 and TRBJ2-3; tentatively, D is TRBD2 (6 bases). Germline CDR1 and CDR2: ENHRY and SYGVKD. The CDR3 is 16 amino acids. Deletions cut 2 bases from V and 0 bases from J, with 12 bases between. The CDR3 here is CAISEAAGPSTDTQYF. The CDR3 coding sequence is TGTGCCATCAGTGAGGCTGCGGGGCCAAGCACAGATACGCAGTATTTT.

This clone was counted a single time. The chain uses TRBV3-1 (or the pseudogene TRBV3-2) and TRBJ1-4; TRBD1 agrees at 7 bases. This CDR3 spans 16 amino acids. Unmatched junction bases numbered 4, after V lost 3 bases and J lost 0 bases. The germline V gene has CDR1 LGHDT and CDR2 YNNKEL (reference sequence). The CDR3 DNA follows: TGTGCCAGCAGCCACGCCGGGACAGCAACTAATGAAAAACTGTTTTTT. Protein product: CASSHAGTATNEKLFF.

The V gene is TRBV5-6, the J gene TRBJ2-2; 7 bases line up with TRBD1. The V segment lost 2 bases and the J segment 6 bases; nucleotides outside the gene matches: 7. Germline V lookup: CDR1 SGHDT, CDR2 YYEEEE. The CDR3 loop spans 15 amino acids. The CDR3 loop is CASSLYRGEAGELFF. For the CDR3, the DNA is TGTGCCAGCAGCTTATACAGGGGAGAAGCCGGGGAGCTGTTTTTT.

Here the CDR3 DNA reads TGCAGCGTTGAAGATTGGACAGGAGGGCAGTACTTC. Its translation is CSVEDWTGGQYF. This rearrangement joins TRBV29-1 to TRBJ2-7, with 7 nucleotides matching TRBD1. V lost 0 bases to trimming and J lost 9 bases; unmatched junction nucleotides: 5. Germline V gene data show CDR1 as SQVTM and CDR2 as ANQGSEA. The CDR3 is 12 amino acids.

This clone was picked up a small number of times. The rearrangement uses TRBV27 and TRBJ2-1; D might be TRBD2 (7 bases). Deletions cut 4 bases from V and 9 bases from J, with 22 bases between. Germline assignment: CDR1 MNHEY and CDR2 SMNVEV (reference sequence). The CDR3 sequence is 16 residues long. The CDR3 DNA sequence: TGTGCCAGCAGTTCAACGGGGGGCGCCCTAATGGGTGAGCAGTTCTTC. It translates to CASSSTGGALMGEQFF.

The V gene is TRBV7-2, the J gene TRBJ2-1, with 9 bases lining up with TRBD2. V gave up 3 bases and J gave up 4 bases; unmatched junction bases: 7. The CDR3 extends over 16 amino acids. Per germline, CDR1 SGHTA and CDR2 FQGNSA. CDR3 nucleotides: TGTGCCAGCAGCTTGACCCGACTAGCGGTTTACAATGAGCAGTTCTTC. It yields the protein CASSLTRLAVYNEQFF.

CDR3 in DNA: TGTGCCAGCAGCCGTTCCGGGACAGGGGGCGGAGGCTACACCTTC. Its protein is CASSRSGTGGGGYTF. The J gene is TRBJ1-2, the V gene TRBV3-1 (or the pseudogene TRBV3-2); 12 nucleotides line up with TRBD1. The junction had 8 bases not matched to a gene; V was cut back by 4 bases and J by 8 bases. CDR1 LGHDT and CDR2 YNNKEL come from the germline V gene (reference sequence). CDR3 length equals 15 residues.

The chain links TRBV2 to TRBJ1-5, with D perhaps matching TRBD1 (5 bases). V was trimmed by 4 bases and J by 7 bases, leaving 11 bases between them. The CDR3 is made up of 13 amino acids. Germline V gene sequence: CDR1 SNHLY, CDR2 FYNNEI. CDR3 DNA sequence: TGTGCCAGCAGTGGGGCAGGGCTCCAGCCCCAGCATTTT. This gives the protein CASSGAGLQPQHF.

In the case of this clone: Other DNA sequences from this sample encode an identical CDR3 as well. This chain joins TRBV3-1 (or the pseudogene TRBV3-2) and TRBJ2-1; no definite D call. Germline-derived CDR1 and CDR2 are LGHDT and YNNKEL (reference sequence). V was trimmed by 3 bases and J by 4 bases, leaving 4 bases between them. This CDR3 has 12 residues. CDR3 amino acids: CASSHQYNEQFF. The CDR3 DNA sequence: TGTGCCAGCAGCCACCAATACAATGAGCAGTTCTTC.

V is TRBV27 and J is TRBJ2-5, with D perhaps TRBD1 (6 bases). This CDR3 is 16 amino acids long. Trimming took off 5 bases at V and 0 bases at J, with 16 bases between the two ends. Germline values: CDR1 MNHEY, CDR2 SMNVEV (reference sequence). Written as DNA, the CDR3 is TGTGCCAGCAGTCTCACAGGGAGTCTGTACCAAGAGACCCAGTACTTC. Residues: CASSLTGSLYQETQYF.

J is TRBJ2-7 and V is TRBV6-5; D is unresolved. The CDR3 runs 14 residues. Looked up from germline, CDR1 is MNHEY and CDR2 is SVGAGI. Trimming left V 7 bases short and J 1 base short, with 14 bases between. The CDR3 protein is CASTVDTVSYEQYF. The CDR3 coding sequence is TGTGCCAGCACAGTAGACACAGTATCCTACGAGCAGTACTTC.